Below, 15 T cell receptor beta chains from the same sample are listed, as sequenced in a study of CD8+CD57+ T cells in acquired aplastic anemia listed by TCRdb under 2018. Expansion of CD8+CD57+ cells had been shown by flow cytometry in the patients chosen for sequencing. For sequencing, an Illumina HiSeq 2000 was employed. Profiling of TCR beta VDJ combinations and CDR3 sequences used genomic DNA as the template. TCRdb redid the processing of the public reads, applying fastp at Q25 and MiXCR, and retained in-frame beta chains. Each CDR3 protein appears once, grouped with its most common genes and DNA. The table for this sample lists some 120,000 distinct CDR3 sequences; under 60% of them were counted only once. 25% to 30% of the sample rests with the top ten. The sequenced sample was sorted CD4+, CD8+, or CD8+CD57+ T cells (not recorded which) from PBMCs. Every receptor here comes from a human donor with aplastic anemia.

This sequence joins TRBV5-1 and TRBJ1-5; D gene ambiguous. The V and J ends lost 0 bases and 7 bases respectively, with 11 bases between them. Per germline, CDR1 SGHRS and CDR2 YFSETQ. The CDR3 totals 14 residues. The CDR3 nucleotides are TGCGCCAGCAGCTTGGAAGCGGATTCCCAGCCCCAGCATTTT. Its translation is CASSLEADSQPQHF.

This clonotype came up once. At one of its ends the junction is not consistent with the germline gene, which may arise from a read error. V is TRBV19 and J is TRBJ1-1; D possibly corresponds to TRBD1 (5 bases). Germline lookup yields CDR1 LNHDA and CDR2 SQIVND (reference sequence). The CDR3 is 13 amino acids. CDR3 loop: CASSNRGDPVGIF. The CDR3, as DNA: TGTGCCAGTAGTAACCGGGGGGATCCTGTGGGGATCTTT. The full variable domain, in which reference TRBV19 and TRBJ1-1 provide the parts outside the CDR3, is DGGITQSPKYLFRKEGQNVTLSCEQNLNHDAMYWYRQDPGQGLRLIYYSQIVNDFQKGDIAEGYSVSREKKESFPLTVTSAQKNPTAFYLCASSNRGDPVGIFGQGTRLTVV.

In the case of this clonotype: This may be a read error, as it is one base from a much larger clone. This chain uses TRBV4-1 with TRBJ2-1, with 7 bases aligning to TRBD1. The CDR3 covers 13 residues. Germline CDR1 MGHRA, CDR2 YSYEKL. In DNA, the CDR3 is TGCGCCTCGGAAGGGGGCTCCTACAATGAGCAGGTCTTC. This translates into CASEGGSYNEQVF.

The chain employs TRBV29-1 and TRBJ2-2; no reliable D call. This CDR3 is 13 amino acids long. The germline gives CDR1 SQVTM, CDR2 ANQGSEA. V was pared by 7 bases and J by 4 bases, with 13 bases between. CDR3 DNA: TGCAGCGCCTCCTCGATCAGCACCGGGGAGCTGTTTTTT. Translating gives CSASSISTGELFF.

This sequence joins TRBV7-9 and TRBJ2-6; D is unresolved. Germline CDR1 reads SEHNR; CDR2 reads FQNEAQ (reference sequence). This CDR3 is built from 15 residues. The V end was cut by 5 bases, the J end by 0 bases, with 8 bases between. The CDR3 region has the DNA TGTGCCAGCAGCGACACCTTCTCTGGGGCCAACGTCCTGACTTTC. Its protein product is CASSDTFSGANVLTF.

This chain links TRBV20-1 with TRBJ2-2; 9 positions match TRBD2. V was pared by 2 bases and J by 1 base, with 2 bases of the junction left unmatched. Germline CDR1 reads DFQATT; CDR2 reads SNEGSKA (reference sequence). This CDR3 is built from 15 residues. DNA for the CDR3: TGCAGTGCTAGAAGCGGGAGGCAGAACACCGGGGAGCTGTTTTTT. Translating it yields CSARSGRQNTGELFF.

V and J are TRBV4-2 and TRBJ2-5, with 9 nucleotides matching TRBD2. Germline lookup yields CDR1 LGHNA and CDR2 YNFKEQ. The CDR3 covers 17 residues. V was pared by 1 base and J by 1 base, with 7 bases of the junction left unmatched. The CDR3 here is CASSQGAGGGPQETQYF. CDR3 sequence (DNA): TGTGCCAGCAGCCAAGGCGCGGGGGGGGGCCCCCAAGAGACCCAGTACTTC.

The chain employs TRBV20-1 and TRBJ1-6; a possible D gene is TRBD1 (5 bases). CDR3 size: 15 residues. V was clipped by 2 bases and J by 7 bases, with 15 bases between them. Germline V gene data show CDR1 as DFQATT and CDR2 as SNEGSKA (reference sequence). Here the CDR3 reads CSARLPRDGNSPLHF. The CDR3 nucleotides are TGCAGTGCTAGACTCCCCCGGGACGGCAATTCACCCCTCCACTTT.

A single count supports this clonotype. This rearrangement joins TRBV5-4 to TRBJ2-2; D ambiguous. The CDR3 has 14 residues. Trimming took off 0 bases at V and 7 bases at J, with 10 bases between the two ends. Germline V CDR1 and CDR2: SGHNT, YYREEE (reference sequence). The CDR3: CASSLEHLGGELFF. CDR3 DNA: TGTGCCAGCAGCTTGGAACATCTGGGCGGGGAGCTGTTTTTT.

In this sample, this clonotype turned up many times. The chain is built from TRBV5-6 and TRBJ2-7, with a tentative D call TRBD2 (6 bases). The V and J ends lost 1 base and 0 bases respectively, with 8 bases between them. The germline CDR1 and CDR2 sequences are SGHDT and YYEEEE. The CDR3 covers 14 residues. The CDR3 DNA is TGTGCCAGCAGCTTGCGGGAGCGCTCCTACGAGCAGTACTTC. It encodes CASSLRERSYEQYF.

The CDR3 spells CASSLSPKETQYF. The DNA for the CDR3 is TGTGCCAGCAGCTTATCCCCTAAAGAGACCCAGTACTTC. This chain links TRBV7-2 with TRBJ2-5, with unresolved D. Germline CDR1 reads SGHTA; CDR2 reads FQGNSA. With 2 bases removed from V and 3 bases from J, the gap between germline ends came to 7 bases. The CDR3 covers 13 residues.

CDR3 in DNA: TGTGCCACCAGGGCGGGACCGTCGGCGACCCAGTACTTC. This sequence encodes CATRAGPSATQYF. V and J are TRBV24-1 and TRBJ2-5; tentative D call: TRBD2 (6 bases). The germline V gene encodes CDR1 KGHDR and CDR2 SFDVKD. With 7 bases removed from V and 7 bases from J, the gap between germline ends came to 15 bases. CDR3 length: 13 residues.

Remarks on this clonotype: This may arise from a read error, as a much more abundant clone is one base away. V usage is TRBV9 and J usage is TRBJ1-4, with 9 bases fitting TRBD1. The CDR3 length is 14 residues. Germline V gene sequence: CDR1 SGDLS, CDR2 YYNGEE. The CDR3 DNA reads TGTGCCAGCAGGGCAACAGGGGGCGGTGAAAAACCGTTTTTT. This encodes CASRATGGGEKPFF.

V and J are TRBV7-9 and TRBJ1-1, with D unresolved. The germline V gene encodes CDR1 SEHNR and CDR2 FQNEAQ (reference sequence). There are 14 residues in the CDR3. Between the trimmed V and J ends, which lost 7 bases and 5 bases, there was a span of 17 bases. For the CDR3, the DNA is TGTGCCAGCATATCTGGGAGGTCTCTTACTGAAGCTTTCTTT. This gives the protein CASISGRSLTEAFF. The full variable domain, completed using reference TRBV7-9 and TRBJ1-1, is DTGVSQNPRHKITKRGQNVTFRCDPISEHNRLYWYRQTLGQGPEFLTYFQNEAQLEKSRLLSDRFSAERPKGSFSTLEIQRTEQGDSAMYLCASISGRSLTEAFFGQGTRLTVV.

Note on this clonotype: At one end the junction does not follow the germline gene, possibly because of a read error. V and J are TRBV25-1 and TRBJ1-5; tentatively, D is TRBD1 (6 bases). The V gene's germline CDR1 is MGHDK and CDR2 SYGVNS. The CDR3 is 18 residues long. The CDR3 loop reads CASSRGMMDRLSNQPQHF. The CDR3 DNA reads TGCGCCAGCAGCCGAGGGATGATGGACAGACTTAGCAATCAGCCCCAGCATTTT.